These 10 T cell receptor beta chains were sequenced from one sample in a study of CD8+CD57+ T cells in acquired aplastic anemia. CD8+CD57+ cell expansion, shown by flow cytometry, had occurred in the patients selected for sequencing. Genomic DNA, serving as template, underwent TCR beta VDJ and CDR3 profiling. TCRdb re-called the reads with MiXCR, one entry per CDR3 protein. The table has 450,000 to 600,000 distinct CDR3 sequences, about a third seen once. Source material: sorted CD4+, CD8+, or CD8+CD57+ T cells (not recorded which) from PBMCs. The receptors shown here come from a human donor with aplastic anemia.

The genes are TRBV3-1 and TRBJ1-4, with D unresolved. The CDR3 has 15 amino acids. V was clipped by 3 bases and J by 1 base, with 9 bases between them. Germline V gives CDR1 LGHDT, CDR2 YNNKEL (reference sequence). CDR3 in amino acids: CASSHLHLTNEKLFF. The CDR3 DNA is TGTGCCAGCAGCCATCTACACCTAACTAATGAAAAACTGTTTTTT.

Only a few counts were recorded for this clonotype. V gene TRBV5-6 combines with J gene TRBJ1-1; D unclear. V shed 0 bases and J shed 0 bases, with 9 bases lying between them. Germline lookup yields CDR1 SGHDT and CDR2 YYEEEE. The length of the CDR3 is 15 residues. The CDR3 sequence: CASSLGAGLNTEAFF. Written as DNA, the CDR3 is TGTGCCAGCAGCTTGGGGGCAGGCCTGAACACTGAAGCTTTCTTT.

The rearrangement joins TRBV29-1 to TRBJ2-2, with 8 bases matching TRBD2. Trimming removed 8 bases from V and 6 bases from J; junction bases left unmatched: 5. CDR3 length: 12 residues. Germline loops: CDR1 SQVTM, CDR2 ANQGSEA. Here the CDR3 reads CSLRLASGELFF. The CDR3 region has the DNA TGCAGCTTAAGACTAGCGTCCGGGGAGCTGTTTTTT.

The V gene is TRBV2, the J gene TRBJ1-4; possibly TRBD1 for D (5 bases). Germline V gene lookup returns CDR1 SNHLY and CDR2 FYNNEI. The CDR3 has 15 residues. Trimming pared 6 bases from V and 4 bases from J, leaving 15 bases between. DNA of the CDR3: TGTGCCAGCAGGACCCGGGGCAAAAGTAATGAAAAACTGTTTTTT. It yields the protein CASRTRGKSNEKLFF. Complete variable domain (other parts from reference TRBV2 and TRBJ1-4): EPEVTQTPSHQVTQMGQEVILRCVPISNHLYFYWYRQILGQKVEFLVSFYNNEISEKSEIFDDQFSVERPDGSNFTLKIRSTKLEDSAMYFCASRTRGKSNEKLFFGSGTQLSVL.

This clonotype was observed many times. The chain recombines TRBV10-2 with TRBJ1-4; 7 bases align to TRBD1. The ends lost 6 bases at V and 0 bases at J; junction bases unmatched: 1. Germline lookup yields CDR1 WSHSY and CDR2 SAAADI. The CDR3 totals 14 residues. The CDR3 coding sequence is TGCGCCAGCAGGGGGACAGCAACTAATGAAAAACTGTTTTTT. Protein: CASRGTATNEKLFF.

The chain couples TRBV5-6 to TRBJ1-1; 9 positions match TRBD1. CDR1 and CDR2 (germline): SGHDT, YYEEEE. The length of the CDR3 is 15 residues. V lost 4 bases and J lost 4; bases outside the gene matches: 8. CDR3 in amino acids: CASSLSGTGSTEAFF. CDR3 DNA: TGTGCCAGCAGCCTCTCCGGGACAGGGAGCACTGAAGCTTTCTTT.

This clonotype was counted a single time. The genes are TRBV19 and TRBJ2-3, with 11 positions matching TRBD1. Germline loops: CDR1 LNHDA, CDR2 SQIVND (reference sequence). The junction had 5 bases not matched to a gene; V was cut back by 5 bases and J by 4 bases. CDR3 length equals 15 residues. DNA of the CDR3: TGTGCCAGTAGTGTCCCGGGACAGGGGGCAGATACGCAGTATTTT. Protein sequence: CASSVPGQGADTQYF.

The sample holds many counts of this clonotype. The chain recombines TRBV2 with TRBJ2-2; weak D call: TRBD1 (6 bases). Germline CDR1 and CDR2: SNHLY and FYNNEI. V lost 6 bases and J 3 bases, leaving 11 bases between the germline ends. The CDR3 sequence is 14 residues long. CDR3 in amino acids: CASSPGVHTGELFF. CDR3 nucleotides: TGTGCCAGCAGCCCAGGGGTGCACACCGGGGAGCTGTTTTTT.

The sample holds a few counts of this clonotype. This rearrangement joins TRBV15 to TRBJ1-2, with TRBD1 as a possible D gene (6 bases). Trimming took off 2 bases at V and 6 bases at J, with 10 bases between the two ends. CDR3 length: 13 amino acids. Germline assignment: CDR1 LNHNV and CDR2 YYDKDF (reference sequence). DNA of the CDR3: TGTGCCACCAGCAGAAGGGGGGCTGATGGCTACACCTTC. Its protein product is CATSRRGADGYTF.

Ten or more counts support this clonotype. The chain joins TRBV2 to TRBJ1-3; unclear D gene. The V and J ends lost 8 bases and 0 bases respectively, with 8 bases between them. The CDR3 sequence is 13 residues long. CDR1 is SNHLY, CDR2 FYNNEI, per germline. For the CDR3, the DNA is TGTGCCAGCCGAGGAAGCTCTGGAAACACCATATATTTT. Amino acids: CASRGSSGNTIYF.